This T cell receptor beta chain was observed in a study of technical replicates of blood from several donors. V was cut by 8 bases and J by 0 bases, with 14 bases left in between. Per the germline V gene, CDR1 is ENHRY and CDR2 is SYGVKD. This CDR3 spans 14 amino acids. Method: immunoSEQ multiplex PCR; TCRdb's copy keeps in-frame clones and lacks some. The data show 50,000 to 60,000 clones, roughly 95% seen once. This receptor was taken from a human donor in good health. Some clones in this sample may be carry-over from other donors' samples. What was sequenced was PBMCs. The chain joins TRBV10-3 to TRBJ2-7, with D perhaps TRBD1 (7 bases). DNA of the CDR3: TGTGCCATCGGCGGGACAGCTAGCTCCTACGAGCAGTACTTC. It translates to CAIGGTASSYEQYF.